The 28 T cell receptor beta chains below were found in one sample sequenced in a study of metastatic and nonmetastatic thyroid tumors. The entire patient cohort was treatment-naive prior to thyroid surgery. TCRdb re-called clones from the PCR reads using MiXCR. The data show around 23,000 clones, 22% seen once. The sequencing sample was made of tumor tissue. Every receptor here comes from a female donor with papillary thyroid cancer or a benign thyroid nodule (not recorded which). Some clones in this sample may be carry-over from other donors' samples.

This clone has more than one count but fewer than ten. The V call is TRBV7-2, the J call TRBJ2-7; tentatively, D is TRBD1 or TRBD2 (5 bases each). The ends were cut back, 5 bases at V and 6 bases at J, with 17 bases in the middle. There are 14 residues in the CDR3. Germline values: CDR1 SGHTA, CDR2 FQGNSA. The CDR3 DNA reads TGTGCCAGCAGCGGGACCGCAGGGTTGGGCGAGCAGTACTTC. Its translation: CASSGTAGLGEQYF.

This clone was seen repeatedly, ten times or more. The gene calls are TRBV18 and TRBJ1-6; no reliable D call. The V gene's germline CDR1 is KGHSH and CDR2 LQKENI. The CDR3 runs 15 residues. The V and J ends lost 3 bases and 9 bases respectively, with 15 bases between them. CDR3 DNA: TGTGCCAGCTCACCCCGCTTGCCCGCGTCTTCACCCCTCCACTTT. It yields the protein CASSPRLPASSPLHF.

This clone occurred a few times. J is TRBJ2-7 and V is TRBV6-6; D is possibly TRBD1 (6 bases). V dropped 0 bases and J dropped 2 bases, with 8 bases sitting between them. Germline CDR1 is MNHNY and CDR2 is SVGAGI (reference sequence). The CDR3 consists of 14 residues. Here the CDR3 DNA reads TGTGCCAGCAGTTACTCAGGACAGACCTACGAGCAGTACTTC. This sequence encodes CASSYSGQTYEQYF.

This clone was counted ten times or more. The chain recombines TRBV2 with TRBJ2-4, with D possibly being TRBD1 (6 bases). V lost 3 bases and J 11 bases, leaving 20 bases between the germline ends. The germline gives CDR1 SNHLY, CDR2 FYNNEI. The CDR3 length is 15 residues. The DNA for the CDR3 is TGTGCCAGCAGTGACAGGGGATTAGAGGGTACGCTTCAGTACTTC. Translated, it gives CASSDRGLEGTLQYF.

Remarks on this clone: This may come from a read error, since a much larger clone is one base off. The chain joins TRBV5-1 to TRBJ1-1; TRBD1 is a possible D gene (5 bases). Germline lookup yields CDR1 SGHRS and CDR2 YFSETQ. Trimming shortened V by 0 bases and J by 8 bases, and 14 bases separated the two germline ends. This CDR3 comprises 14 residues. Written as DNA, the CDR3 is TGCGCCAGCAGCTTGGGTTGGGACGGCCGAGAAGCTTTCTTT. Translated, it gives CASSLGWDGREAFF.

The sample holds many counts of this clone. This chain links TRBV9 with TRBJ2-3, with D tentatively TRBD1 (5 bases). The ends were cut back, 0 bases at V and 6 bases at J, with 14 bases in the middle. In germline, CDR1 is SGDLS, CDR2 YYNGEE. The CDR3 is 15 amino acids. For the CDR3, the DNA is TGTGCCAGCAGCGTAGTAGGGTATTCAGGGGATACGCAGTATTTT. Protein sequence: CASSVVGYSGDTQYF.

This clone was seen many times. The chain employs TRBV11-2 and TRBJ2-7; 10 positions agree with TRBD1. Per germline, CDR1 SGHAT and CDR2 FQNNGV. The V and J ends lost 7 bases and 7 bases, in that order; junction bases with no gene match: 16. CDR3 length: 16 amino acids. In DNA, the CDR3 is TGTGCCAGCACCCCAAGGCTCGGGACAGGGGATGGTGAGCAGTACTTC. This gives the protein CASTPRLGTGDGEQYF.

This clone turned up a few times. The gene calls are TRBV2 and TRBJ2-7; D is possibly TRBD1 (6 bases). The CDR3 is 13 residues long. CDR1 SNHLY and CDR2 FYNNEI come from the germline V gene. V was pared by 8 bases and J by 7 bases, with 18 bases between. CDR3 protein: CASLRDTGLEQYF. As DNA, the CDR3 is TGTGCCAGCCTCCGGGACACCGGGTTGGAGCAGTACTTC.

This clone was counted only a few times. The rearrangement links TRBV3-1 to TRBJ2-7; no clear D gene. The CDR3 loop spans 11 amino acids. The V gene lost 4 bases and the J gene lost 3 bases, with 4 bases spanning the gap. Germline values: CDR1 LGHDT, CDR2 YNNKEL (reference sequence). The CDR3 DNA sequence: TGTGCCAGCAGCCGAAGCTACGAGCAGTACTTC. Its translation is CASSRSYEQYF.

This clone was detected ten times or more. The CDR3 is CASSLAYRNTEAFF. Here the CDR3 DNA reads TGTGCCAGCAGCTTGGCCTACAGGAACACTGAAGCTTTCTTT. The chain uses TRBV5-4 and TRBJ1-1; D gene uncertain. The CDR3 runs to 14 residues. V lost 0 bases, J lost 1 base, and 7 bases lay in between. Germline CDR1 reads SGHNT; CDR2 reads YYREEE (reference sequence).

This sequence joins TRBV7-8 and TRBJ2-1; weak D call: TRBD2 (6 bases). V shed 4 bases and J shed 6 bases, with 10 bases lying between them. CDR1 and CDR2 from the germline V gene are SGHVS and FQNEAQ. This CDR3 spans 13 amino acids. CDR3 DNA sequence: TGTGCCAGCAGCTCCCCGGGACTCAATGAGCAGTTCTTC. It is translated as CASSSPGLNEQFF.

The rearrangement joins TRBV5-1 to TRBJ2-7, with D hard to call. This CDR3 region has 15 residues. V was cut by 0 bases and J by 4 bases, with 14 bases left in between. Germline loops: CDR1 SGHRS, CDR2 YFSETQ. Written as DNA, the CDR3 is TGCGCCAGCAGCTTGGTAGGCACATCTGGGTACGAGCAGTACTTC. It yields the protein CASSLVGTSGYEQYF.

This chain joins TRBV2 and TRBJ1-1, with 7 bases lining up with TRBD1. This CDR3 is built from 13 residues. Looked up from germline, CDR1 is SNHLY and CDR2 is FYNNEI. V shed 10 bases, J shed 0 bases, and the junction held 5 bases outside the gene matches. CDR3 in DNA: TGTGCCACCGCGGGACAGTTGAACACTGAAGCTTTCTTT. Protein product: CATAGQLNTEAFF. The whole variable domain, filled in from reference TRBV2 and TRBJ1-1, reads EPEVTQTPSHQVTQMGQEVILRCVPISNHLYFYWYRQILGQKVEFLVSFYNNEISEKSEIFDDQFSVERPDGSNFTLKIRSTKLEDSAMYFCATAGQLNTEAFFGQGTRLTVV.

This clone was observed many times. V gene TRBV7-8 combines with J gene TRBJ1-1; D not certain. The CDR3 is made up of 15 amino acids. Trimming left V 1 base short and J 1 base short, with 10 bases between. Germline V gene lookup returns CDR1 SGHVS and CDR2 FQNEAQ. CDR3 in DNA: TGTGCCAGCAGCTTAGGAAACGTCTGGAACACTGAAGCTTTCTTT. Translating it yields CASSLGNVWNTEAFF.

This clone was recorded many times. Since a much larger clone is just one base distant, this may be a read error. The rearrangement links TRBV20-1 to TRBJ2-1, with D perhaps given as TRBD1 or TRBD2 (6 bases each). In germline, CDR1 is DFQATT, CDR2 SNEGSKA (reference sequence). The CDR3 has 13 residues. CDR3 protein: CRAPGGGYNEQFF. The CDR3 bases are TGCAGGGCCCCTGGAGGGGGGTACAATGAGCAGTTCTTC.

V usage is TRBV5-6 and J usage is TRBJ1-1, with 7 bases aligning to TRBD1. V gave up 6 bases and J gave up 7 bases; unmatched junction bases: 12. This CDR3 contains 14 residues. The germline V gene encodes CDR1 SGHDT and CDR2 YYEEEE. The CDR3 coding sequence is TGTGCCAGCACGACAGGGTCCAGAACAGGTGAAGCTTTCTTT. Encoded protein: CASTTGSRTGEAFF.

The CDR3 DNA sequence: TGTGCCAGCAGCGTAGACGGGGGGGCGTCCGGCTACACCTTC. This encodes CASSVDGGASGYTF. This sequence joins TRBV9 and TRBJ1-2; perhaps TRBD1 as D (6 bases). In germline, CDR1 is SGDLS, CDR2 YYNGEE. The CDR3 totals 14 residues. Trimming left V 0 bases short and J 8 bases short, with 14 bases between.

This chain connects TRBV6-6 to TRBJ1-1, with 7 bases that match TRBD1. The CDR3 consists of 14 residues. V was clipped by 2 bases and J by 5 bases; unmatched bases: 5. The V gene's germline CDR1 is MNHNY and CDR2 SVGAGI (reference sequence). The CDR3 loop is CASSYTQGETEAFF. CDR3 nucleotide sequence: TGTGCCAGCAGTTACACGCAGGGGGAGACTGAAGCTTTCTTT.

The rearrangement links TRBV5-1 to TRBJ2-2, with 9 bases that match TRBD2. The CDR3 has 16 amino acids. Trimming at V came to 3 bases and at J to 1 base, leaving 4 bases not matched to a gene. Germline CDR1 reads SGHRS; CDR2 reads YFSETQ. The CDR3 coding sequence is TGCGCCAGCAGCTCGACTAGCGGAGAGAACACCGGGGAGCTGTTTTTT. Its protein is CASSSTSGENTGELFF.

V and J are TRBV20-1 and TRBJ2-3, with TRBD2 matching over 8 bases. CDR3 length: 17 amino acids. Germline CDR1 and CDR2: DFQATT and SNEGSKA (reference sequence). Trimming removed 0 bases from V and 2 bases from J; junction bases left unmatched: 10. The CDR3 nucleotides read TGCAGTGCTAGAGATCCCCGTAGCGGGACCTTCACAGATACGCAGTATTTT. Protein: CSARDPRSGTFTDTQYF.

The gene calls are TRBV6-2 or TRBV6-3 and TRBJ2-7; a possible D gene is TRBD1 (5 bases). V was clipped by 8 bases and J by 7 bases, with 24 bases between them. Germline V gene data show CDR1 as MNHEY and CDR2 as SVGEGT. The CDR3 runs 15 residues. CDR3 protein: CASGPTDRPQEEQYF. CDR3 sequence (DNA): TGTGCCAGCGGCCCAACCGACAGACCCCAGGAGGAGCAGTACTTC.

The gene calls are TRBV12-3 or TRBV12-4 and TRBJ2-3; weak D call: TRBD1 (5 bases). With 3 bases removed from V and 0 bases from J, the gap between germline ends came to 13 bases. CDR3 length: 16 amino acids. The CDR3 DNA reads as TGTGCCAGCAGTTTCTCTAACAGGCCCAGCACAGATACGCAGTATTTT. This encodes CASSFSNRPSTDTQYF.

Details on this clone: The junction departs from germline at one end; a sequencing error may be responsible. The chain's CDR3 is CASSLGQGAVLPLYF. The CDR3 nucleotides read TGTGCCAGCAGTTTAGGACAGGGGGCTGTGTTACCCCTCTACTTT. V and J are TRBV27 and TRBJ1-6, with TRBD1 matching 11 bases. This CDR3 comprises 15 residues. Germline values: CDR1 MNHEY, CDR2 SMNVEV (reference sequence).

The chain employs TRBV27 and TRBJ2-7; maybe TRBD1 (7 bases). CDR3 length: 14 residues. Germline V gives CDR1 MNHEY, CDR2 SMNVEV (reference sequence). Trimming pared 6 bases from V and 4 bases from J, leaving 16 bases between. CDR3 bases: TGTGCCAGCAGGCAGGGGGGTTCCAAGTACGAGCAGTACTTC. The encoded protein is CASRQGGSKYEQYF.

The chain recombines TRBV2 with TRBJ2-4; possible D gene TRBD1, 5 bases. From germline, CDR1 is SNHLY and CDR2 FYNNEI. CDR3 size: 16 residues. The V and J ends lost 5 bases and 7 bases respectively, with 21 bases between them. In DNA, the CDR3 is TGTGCCAGCAGTCAGCTTGCCCAGGGATTTAGCAACATTCAGTACTTC. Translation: CASSQLAQGFSNIQYF. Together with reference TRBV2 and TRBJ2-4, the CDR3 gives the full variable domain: EPEVTQTPSHQVTQMGQEVILRCVPISNHLYFYWYRQILGQKVEFLVSFYNNEISEKSEIFDDQFSVERPDGSNFTLKIRSTKLEDSAMYFCASSQLAQGFSNIQYFGAGTRLSVL.

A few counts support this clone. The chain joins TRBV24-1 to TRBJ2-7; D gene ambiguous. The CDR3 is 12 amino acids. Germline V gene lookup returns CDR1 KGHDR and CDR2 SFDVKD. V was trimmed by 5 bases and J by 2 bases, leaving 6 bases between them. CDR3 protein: CATSGDAYEQYF. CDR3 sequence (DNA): TGTGCCACCAGTGGGGATGCCTACGAGCAGTACTTC.

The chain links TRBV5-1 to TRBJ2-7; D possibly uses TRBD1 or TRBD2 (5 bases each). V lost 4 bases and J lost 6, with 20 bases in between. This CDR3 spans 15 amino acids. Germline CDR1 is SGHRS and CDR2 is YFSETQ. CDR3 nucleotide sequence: TGCGCCAGCAGCCCCTGGACGGGGATGAGGGGCGAGCAGTACTTC. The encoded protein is CASSPWTGMRGEQYF. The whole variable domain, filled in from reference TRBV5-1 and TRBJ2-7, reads KAGVTQTPRYLIKTRGQQVTLSCSPISGHRSVSWYQQTPGQGLQFLFEYFSETQRNKGNFPGRFSGRQFSNSRSEMNVSTLELGDSALYLCASSPWTGMRGEQYFGPGTRLTVT.

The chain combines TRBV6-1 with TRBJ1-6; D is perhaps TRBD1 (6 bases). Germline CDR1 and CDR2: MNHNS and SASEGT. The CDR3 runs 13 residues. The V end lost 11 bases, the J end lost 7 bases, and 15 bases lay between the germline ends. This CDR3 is CAGATRGNSPLHF. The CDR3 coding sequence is TGTGCCGGCGCAACTAGGGGGAATTCACCCCTCCACTTT.